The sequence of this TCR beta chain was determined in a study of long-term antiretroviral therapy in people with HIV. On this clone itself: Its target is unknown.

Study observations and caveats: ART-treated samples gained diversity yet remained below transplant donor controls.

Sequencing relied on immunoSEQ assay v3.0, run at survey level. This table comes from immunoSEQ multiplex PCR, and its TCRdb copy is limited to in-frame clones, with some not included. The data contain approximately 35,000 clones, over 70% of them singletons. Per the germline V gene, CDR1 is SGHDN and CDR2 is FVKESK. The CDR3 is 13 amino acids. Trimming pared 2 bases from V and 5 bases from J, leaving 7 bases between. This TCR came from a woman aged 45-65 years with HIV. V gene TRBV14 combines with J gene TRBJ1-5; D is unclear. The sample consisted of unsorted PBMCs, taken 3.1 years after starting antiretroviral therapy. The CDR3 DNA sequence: TGTGCCAGCAGCCAAACTTATCATCAGCCCCAGCATTTT. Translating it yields CASSQTYHQPQHF.